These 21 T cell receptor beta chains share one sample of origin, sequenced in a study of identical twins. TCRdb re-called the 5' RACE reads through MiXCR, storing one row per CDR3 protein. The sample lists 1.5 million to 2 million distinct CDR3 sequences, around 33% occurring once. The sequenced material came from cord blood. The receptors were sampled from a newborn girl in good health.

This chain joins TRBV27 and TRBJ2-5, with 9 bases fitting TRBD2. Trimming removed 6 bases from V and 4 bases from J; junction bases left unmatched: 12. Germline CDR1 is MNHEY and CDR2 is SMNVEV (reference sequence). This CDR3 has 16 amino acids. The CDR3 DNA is TGTGCCAGCAGGCTGACTAGCGGTCGATACCGAGAGACCCAGTACTTC. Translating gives CASRLTSGRYRETQYF.

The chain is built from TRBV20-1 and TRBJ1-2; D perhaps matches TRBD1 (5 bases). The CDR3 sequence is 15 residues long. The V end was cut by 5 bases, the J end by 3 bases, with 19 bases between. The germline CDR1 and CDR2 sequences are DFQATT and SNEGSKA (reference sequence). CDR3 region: CSAFLQDAWDYGYTF. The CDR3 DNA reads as TGCAGTGCTTTTTTACAGGACGCCTGGGACTATGGCTACACCTTC.

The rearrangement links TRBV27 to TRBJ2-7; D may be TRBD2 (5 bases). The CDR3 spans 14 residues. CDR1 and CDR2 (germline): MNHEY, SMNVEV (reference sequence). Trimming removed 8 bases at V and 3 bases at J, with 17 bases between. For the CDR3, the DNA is TGTGCCAGCTCCTTTCCAGCGGATAACTACGAGCAGTACTTC. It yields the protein CASSFPADNYEQYF.

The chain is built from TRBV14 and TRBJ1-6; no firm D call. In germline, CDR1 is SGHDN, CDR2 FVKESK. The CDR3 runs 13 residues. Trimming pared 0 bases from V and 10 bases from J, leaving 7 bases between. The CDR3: CASSQEYGSPLHF. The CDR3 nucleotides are TGTGCCAGCAGCCAAGAGTACGGGTCACCCCTCCACTTT.

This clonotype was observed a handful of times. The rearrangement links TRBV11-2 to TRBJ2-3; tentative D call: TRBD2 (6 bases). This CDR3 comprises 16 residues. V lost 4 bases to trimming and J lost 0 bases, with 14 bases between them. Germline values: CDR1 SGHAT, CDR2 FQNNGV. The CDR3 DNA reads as TGTGCCAGCAGCTACGCCGGAGGGCCTAGCACAGATACGCAGTATTTT. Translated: CASSYAGGPSTDTQYF.

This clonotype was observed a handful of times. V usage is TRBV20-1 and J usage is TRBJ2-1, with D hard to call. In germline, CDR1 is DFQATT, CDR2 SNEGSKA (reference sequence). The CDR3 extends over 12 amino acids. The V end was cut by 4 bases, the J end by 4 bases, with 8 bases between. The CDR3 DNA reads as TGCAGTGCTATCGGCAGGTACAATGAGCAGTTCTTC. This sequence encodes CSAIGRYNEQFF.

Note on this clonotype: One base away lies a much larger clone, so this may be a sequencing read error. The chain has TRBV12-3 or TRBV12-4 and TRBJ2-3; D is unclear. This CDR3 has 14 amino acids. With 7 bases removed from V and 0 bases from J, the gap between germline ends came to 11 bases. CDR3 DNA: TGTGCCAGCAACGAGTCCCCGAGCACAGATACGCAGTATTTT. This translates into CASNESPSTDTQYF.

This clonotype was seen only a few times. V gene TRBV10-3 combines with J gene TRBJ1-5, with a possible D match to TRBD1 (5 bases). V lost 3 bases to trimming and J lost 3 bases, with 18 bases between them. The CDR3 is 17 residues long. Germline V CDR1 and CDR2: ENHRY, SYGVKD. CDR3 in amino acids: CAISEFFPTDFNQPQHF. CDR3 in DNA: TGTGCCATCAGTGAATTTTTCCCGACAGATTTCAATCAGCCCCAGCATTTT.

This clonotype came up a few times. The CDR3 DNA is TGTGCTAGTGGTTTCGACGGGAAGAAAGCTTTCTTT. The encoded protein is CASGFDGKKAFF. This chain uses TRBV12-5 with TRBJ1-1; unclear D gene. Trimming took 3 bases from V and 9 from J, leaving 11 bases between them. Germline V gives CDR1 LGHNT, CDR2 FRNRAP. This CDR3 is built from 12 residues.

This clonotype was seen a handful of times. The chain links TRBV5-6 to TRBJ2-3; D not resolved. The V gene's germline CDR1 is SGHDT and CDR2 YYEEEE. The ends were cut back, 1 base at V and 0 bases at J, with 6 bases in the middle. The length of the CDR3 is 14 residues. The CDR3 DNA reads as TGTGCCAGCAGCTTGATTCTCAGCACAGATACGCAGTATTTT. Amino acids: CASSLILSTDTQYF.

In DNA, the CDR3 is TGCGCCAGCAGCTTGGGGGACGCCCCTGGCACCTACGAGCAGTACTTC. Protein product: CASSLGDAPGTYEQYF. The genes are TRBV5-1 and TRBJ2-4; either TRBD1 or TRBD2 may supply D (5 bases each). The J call is doubtful: the DNA matches TRBJ2-7 better. The CDR3 is 16 amino acids. CDR1 and CDR2 (germline): SGHRS, YFSETQ.

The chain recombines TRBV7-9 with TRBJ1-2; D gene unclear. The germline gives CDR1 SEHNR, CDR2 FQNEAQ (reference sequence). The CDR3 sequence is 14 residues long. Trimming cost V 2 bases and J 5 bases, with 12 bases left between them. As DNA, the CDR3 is TGTGCCAGCAGCTTAACTACGGTCCCATATGGCTACACCTTC. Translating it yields CASSLTTVPYGYTF.

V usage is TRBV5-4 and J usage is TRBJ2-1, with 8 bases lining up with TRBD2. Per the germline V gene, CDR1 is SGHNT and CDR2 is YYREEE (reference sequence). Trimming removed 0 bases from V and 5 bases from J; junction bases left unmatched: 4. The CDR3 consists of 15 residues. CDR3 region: CASSLGGGRDNEQFF. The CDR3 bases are TGTGCCAGCAGCTTGGGCGGGGGGCGAGACAATGAGCAGTTCTTC.

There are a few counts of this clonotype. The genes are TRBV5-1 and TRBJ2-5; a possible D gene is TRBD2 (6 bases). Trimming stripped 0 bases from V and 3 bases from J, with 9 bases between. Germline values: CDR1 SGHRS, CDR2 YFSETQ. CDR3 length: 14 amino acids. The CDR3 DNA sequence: TGCGCCAGCAGCTTGGGACTAGAAAAAGAGACCCAGTACTTC. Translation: CASSLGLEKETQYF. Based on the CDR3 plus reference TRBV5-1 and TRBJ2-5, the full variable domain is KAGVTQTPRYLIKTRGQQVTLSCSPISGHRSVSWYQQTPGQGLQFLFEYFSETQRNKGNFPGRFSGRQFSNSRSEMNVSTLELGDSALYLCASSLGLEKETQYFGPGTRLLVL.

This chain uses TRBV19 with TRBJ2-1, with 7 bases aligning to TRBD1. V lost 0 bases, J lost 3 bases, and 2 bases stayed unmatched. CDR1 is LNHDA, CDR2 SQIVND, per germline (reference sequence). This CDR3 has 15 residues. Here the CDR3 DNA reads TGTGCCAGTAGTATAGAGGACAGGCTCTACAATGAGCAGTTCTTC. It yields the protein CASSIEDRLYNEQFF.

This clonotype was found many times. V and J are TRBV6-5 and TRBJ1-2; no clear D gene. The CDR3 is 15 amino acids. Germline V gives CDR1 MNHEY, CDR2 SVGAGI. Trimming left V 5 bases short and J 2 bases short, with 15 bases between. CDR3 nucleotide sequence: TGTGCCAGCAGTCGGACCGTCCCGGTCAACTATGGCTACACCTTC. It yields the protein CASSRTVPVNYGYTF.

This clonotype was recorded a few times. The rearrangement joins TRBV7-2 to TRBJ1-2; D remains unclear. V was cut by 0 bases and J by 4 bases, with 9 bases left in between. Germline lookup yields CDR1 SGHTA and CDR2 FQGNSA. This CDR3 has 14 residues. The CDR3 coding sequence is TGTGCCAGCAGCTTAGCCCCAGGCCCCTATGGCTACACCTTC. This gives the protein CASSLAPGPYGYTF.

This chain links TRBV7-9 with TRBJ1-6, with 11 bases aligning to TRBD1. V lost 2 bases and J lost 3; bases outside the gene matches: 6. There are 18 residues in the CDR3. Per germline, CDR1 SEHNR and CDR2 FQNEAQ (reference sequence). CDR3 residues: CASSLQDRGRDYNSPLHF. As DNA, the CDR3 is TGTGCCAGCAGCTTACAGGACAGGGGGCGAGACTATAATTCACCCCTCCACTTT.

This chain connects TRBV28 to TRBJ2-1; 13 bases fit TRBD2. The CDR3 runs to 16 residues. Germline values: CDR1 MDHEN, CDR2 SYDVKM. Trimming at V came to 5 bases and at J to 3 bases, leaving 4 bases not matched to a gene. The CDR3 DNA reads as TGTGCCAGCAGTGTACTAGCGGGAGGGATCTACAATGAGCAGTTCTTC. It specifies CASSVLAGGIYNEQFF.

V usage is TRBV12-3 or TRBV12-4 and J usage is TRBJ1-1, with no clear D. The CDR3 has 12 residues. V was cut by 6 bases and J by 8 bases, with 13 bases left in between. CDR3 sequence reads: CASSLYLREAFF. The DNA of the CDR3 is TGTGCCAGCAGCCTTTACCTCAGAGAAGCTTTCTTT.

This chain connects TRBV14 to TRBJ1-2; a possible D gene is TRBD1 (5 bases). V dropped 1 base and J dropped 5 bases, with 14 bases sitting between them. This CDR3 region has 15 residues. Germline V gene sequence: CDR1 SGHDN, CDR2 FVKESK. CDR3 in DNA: TGTGCCAGCAGCCAAGCCGCGACAGATTATTATGGCTACACCTTC. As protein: CASSQAATDYYGYTF.